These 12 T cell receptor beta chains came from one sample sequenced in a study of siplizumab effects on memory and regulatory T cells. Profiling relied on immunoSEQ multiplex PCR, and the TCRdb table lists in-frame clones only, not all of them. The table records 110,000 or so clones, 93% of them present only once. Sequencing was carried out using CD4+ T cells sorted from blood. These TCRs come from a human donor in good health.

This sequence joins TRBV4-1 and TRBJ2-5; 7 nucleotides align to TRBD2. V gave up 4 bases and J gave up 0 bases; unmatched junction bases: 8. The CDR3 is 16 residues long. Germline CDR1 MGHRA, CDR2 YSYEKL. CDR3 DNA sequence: TGCGCCAGCAGCCGTTACACTGCGGGAGACCAAGAGACCCAGTACTTC. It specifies CASSRYTAGDQETQYF.

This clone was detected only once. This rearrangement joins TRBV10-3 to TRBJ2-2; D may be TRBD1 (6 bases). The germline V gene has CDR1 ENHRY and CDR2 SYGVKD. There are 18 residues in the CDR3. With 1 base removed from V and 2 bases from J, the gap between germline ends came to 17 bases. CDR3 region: CAISEWAYGGLNTGELFF. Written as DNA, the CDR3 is TGTGCCATCAGTGAGTGGGCTTATGGGGGCCTTAACACCGGGGAGCTGTTTTTT.

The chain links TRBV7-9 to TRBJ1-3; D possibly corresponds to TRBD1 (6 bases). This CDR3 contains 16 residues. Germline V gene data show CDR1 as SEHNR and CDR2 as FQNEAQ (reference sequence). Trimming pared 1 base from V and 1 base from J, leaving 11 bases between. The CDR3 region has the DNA TGTGCCAGCAGCTTAGTCCCAGGGGTTTCTGGAAACACCATATATTTT. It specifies CASSLVPGVSGNTIYF.

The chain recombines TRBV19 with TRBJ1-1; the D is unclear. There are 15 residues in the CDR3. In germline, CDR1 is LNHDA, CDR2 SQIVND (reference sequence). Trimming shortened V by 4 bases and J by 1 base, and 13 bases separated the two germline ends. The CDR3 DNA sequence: TGTGCCAGTAGTAATCCCACAGCCAAGAACACTGAAGCTTTCTTT. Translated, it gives CASSNPTAKNTEAFF.

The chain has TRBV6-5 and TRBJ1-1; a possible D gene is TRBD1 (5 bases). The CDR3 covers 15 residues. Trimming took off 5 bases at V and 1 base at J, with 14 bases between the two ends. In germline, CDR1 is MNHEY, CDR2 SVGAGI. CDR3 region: CASSPPGRQNTEAFF. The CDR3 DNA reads TGTGCCAGCAGTCCCCCGGGACGGCAGAACACTGAAGCTTTCTTT.

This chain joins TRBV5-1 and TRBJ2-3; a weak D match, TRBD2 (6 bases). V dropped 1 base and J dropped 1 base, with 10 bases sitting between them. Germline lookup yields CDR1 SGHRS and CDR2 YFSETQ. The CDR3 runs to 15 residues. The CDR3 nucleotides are TGCGCCAGCAGCTTGTCCGGGAGAGGCACAGATACGCAGTATTTT. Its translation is CASSLSGRGTDTQYF.

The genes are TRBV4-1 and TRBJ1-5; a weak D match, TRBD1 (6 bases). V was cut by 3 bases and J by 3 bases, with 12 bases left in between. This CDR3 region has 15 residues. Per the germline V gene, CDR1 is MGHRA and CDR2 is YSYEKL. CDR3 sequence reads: CASSQGTGFNQPQHF. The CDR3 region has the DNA TGCGCCAGCAGCCAGGGCACAGGGTTCAATCAGCCCCAGCATTTT.

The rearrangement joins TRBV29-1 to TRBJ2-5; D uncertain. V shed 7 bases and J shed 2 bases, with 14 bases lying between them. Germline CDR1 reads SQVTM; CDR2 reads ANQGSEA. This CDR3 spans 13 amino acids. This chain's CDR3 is CSARGWQQETQYF. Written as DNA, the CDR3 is TGCAGCGCCAGAGGTTGGCAGCAAGAGACCCAGTACTTC.

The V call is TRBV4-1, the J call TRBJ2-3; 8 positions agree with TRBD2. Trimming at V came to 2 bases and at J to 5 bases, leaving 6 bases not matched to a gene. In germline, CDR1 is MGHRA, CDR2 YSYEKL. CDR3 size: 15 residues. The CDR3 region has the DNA TGCGCCAGCAGCCAAACCGGGAGGGCTGGAGATACGCAGTATTTT. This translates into CASSQTGRAGDTQYF.

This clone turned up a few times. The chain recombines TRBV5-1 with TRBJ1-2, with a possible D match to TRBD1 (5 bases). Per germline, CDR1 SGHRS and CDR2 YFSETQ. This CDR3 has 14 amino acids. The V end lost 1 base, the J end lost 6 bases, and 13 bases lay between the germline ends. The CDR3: CASSLMDTGNGYTF. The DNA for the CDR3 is TGCGCCAGCAGCTTGATGGACACCGGGAATGGCTACACCTTC.

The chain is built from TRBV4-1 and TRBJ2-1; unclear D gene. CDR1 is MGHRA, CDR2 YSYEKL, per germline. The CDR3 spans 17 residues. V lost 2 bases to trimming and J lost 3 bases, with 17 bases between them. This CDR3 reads CASSQPRNKSFYNEQFF. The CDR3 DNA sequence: TGCGCCAGCAGCCAACCACGTAATAAGTCCTTCTACAATGAGCAGTTCTTC.

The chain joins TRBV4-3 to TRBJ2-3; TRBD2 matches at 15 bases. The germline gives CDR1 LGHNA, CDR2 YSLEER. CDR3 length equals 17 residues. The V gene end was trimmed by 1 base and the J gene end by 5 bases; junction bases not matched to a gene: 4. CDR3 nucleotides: TGCGCCAGCAGCCAAGGGACTAGCGGGAGGGCCGTAGATACGCAGTATTTT. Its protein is CASSQGTSGRAVDTQYF.